This TCR beta chain was recovered during a study of human T cells and chemical hapten exposure. Notes on the study in general: With DPC sensitization, TCRs exceeding 1 in 1000 frequency showed no change.

The V gene's germline CDR1 is LGHNA and CDR2 YNFKEQ. The CDR3 totals 11 residues. Between the trimmed V and J ends, which lost 1 base and 7 bases, there was a span of 5 bases. Using its own MiXCR run on the RACE reads, TCRdb lists one record per CDR3 protein. The data show 340,000 or so distinct CDR3 sequences, about 7% seen once. On this clonotype: Antigen specificity is unknown. A clone one base away is much larger, so this may be a read error.

Time point meaning: patch test 1, 2 weeks after DPC sensitization. Treatment indicated: therapeutic diphenylcyclopropenone sensitization with weekly scalp DPC. Material: whole blood, obtained in connection with sensitization to the hapten diphenylcyclopropenone (DPC). The gene calls are TRBV4-2 and TRBJ2-7; D unclear. The receptor comes from a woman younger than 35 with alopecia areata. Some clones in this sample may be carry-over from other donors' samples. CDR3 nucleotide sequence: TGTGCCAGCAGCCAAGGAGAAGAGCAGTACTTC. It codes for CASSQGEEQYF.